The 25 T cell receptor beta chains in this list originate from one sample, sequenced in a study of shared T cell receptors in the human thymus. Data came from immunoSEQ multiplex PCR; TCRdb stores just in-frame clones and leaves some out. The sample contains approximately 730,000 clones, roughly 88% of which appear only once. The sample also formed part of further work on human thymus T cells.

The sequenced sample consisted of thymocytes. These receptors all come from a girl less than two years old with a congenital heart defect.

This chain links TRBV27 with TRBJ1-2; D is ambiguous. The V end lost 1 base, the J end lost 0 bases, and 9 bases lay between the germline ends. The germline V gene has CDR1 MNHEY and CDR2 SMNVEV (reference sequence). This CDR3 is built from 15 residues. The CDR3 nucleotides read TGTGCCAGCAGTTTATTCGGCCTAGCTAACTATGGCTACACCTTC. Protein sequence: CASSLFGLANYGYTF.

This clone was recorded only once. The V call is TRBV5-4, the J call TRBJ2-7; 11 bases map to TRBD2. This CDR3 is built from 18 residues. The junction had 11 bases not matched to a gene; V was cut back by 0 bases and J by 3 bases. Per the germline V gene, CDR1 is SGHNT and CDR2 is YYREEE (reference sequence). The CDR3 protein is CASSLAGSGGVNIYEQYF. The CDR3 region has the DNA TGTGCCAGCAGCTTGGCTGGTAGCGGGGGGGTTAATATCTACGAGCAGTACTTC.

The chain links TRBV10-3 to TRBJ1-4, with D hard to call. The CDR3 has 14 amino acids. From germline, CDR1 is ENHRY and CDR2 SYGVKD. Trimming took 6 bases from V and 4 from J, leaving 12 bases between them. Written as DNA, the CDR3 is TGTGCCATCAGCCCACAGCCAGTTAATGAAAAACTGTTTTTT. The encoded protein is CAISPQPVNEKLFF.

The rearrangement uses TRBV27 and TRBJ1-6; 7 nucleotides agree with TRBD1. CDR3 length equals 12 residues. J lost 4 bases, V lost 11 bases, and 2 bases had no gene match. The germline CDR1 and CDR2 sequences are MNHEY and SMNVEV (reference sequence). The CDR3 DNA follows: TGTGCCGTGGGACAGTATAATTCACCCCTCCACTTT. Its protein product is CAVGQYNSPLHF.

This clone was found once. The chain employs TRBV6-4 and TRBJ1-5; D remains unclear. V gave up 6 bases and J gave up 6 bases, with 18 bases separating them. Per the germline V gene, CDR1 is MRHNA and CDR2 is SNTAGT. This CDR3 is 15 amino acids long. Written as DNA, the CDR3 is TGTGCCAGCAGGGGAGATGTAGCGGAATGTCAGCCCCAGCATTTT. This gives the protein CASRGDVAECQPQHF.

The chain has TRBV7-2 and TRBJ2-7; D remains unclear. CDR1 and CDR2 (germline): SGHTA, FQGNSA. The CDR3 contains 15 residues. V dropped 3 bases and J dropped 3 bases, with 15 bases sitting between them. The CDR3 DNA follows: TGTGCCAGCAGCTTGTGGGCACCGGAAGGCTACGAGCAGTACTTC. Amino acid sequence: CASSLWAPEGYEQYF.

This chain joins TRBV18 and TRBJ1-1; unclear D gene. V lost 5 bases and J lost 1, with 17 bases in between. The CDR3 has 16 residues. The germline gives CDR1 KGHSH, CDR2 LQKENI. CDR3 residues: CASSTIEPNSNTEAFF. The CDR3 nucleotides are TGTGCCAGCTCAACGATAGAACCCAACTCGAACACTGAAGCTTTCTTT.

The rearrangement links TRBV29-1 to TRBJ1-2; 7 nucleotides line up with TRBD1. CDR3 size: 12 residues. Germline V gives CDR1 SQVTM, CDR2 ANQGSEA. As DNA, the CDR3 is TGCAGTGGTTACGACAGGGTTCATGGCTACACCTTC. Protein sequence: CSGYDRVHGYTF.

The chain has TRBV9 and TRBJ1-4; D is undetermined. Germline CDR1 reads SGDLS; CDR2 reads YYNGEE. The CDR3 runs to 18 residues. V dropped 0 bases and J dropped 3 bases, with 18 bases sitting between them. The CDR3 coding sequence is TGTGCCAGCAGCGTAGCTCCTGGCGGCGGGCTATCTAATGAAAAACTGTTTTTT. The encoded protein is CASSVAPGGGLSNEKLFF.

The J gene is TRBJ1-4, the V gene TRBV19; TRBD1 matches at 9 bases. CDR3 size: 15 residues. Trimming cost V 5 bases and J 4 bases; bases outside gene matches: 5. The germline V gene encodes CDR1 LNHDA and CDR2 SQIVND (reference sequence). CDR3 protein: CASSLRTGDNEKLFF. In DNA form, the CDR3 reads TGTGCCAGTAGTCTCCGGACAGGGGATAATGAAAAACTGTTTTTT.

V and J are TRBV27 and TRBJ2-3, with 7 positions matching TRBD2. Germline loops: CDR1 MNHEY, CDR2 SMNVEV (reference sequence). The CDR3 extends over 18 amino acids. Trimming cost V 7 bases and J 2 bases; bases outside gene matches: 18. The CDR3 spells CASTPGTLDGGTTDTQYF. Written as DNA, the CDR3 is TGTGCCAGCACACCGGGGACCCTGGACGGGGGGACCACAGATACGCAGTATTTT.

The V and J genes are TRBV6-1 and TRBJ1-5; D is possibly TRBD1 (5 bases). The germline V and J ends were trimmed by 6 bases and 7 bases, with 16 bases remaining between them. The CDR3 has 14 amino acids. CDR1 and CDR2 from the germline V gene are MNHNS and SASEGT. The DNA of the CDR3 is TGTGCCAGCAGAATGAACAGGTATGGGCAGCCCCAGCATTTT. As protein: CASRMNRYGQPQHF.

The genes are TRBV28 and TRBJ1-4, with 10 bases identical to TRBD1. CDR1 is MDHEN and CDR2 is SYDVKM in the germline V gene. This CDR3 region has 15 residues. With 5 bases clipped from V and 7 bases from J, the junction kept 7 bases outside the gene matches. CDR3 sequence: CASSERQGAGEKLFF. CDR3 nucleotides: TGTGCCAGCAGTGAGAGACAGGGGGCCGGTGAAAAACTGTTTTTT. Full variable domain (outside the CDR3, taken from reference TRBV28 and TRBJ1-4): DVKVTQSSRYLVKRTGEKVFLECVQDMDHENMFWYRQDPGLGLRLIYFSYDVKMKEKGDIPEGYSVSREKKERFSLILESASTNQTSMYLCASSERQGAGEKLFFGSGTQLSVL.

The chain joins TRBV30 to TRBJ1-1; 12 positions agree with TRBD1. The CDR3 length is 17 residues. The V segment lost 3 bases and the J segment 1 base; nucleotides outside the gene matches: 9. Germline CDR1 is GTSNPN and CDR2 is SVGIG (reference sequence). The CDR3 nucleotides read TGTGCCTGGAGGGGTCCCGGGACAGGGGGCGCGAACACTGAAGCTTTCTTT. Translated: CAWRGPGTGGANTEAFF.

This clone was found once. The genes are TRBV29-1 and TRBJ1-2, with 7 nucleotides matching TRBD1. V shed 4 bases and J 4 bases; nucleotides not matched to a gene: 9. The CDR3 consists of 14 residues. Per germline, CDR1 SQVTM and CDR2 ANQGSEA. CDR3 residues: CSVGPTGAAYGYTF. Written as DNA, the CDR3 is TGCAGCGTTGGCCCCACAGGGGCCGCCTATGGCTACACCTTC.

This CDR3 reads CASSQRRGNTIYF. The CDR3 DNA sequence: TGCGCCAGCAGCCAACGTCGGGGAAACACCATATATTTT. This chain joins TRBV4-3 and TRBJ1-3; D remains ambiguous. The length of the CDR3 is 13 residues. Germline V gene data show CDR1 as LGHNA and CDR2 as YSLEER. V gave up 2 bases and J gave up 4 bases, with 6 bases separating them.

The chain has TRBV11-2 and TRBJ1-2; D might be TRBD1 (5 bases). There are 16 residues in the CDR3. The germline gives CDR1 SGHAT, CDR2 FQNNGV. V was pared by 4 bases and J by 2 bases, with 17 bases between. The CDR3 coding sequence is TGTGCCAGCAGCTCGCCCCGGGACTGGACCAACTATGGCTACACCTTC. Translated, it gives CASSSPRDWTNYGYTF.

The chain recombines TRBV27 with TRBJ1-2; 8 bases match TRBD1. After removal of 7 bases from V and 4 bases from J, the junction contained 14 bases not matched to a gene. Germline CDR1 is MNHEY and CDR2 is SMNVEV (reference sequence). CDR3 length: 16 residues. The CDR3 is CASTPDSGQESYGYTF. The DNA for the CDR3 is TGTGCCAGCACTCCCGATTCGGGACAGGAGTCCTATGGCTACACCTTC.

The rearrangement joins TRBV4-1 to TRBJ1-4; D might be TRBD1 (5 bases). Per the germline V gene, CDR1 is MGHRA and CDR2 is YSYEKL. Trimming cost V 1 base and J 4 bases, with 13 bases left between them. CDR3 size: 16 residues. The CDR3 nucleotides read TGCGCCAGCAGCCAAGGGGGCAGGGCCCTTAATGAAAAACTGTTTTTT. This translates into CASSQGGRALNEKLFF.

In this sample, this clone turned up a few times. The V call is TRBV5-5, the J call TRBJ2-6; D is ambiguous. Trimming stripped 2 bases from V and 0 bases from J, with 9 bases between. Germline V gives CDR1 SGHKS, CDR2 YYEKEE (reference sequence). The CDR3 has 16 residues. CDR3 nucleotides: TGTGCCAGCAGCTTACCAGAGGCCTCTGGGGCCAACGTCCTGACTTTC. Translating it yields CASSLPEASGANVLTF.

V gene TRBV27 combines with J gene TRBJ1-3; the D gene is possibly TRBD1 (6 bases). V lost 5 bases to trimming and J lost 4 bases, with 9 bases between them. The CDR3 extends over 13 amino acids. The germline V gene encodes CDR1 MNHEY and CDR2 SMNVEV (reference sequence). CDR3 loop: CASSPGVGNTIYF. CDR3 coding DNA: TGTGCCAGCAGTCCAGGGGTAGGAAACACCATATATTTT.

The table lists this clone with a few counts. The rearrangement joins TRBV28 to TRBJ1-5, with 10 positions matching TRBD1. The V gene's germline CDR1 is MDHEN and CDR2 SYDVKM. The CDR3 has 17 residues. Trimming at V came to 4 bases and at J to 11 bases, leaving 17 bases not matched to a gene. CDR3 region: CASSSEDRGEGRGSQHF. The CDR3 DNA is TGTGCCAGCAGTTCAGAGGACAGGGGGGAGGGCAGAGGGTCCCAGCATTTT.

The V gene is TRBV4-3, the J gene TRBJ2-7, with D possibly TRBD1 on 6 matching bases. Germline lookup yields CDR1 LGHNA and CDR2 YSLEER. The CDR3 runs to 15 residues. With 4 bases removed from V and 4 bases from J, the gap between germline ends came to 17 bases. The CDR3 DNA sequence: TGCGCCAGCAGCCTCAAGAGGGGGAAACCATACGAGCAGTACTTC. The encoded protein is CASSLKRGKPYEQYF.

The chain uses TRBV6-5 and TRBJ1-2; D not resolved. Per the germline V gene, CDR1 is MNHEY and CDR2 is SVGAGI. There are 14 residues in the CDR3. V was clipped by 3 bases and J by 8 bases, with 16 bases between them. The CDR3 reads CASSYRQYSGGYTF. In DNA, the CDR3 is TGTGCCAGCAGTTATAGGCAGTACTCGGGGGGCTACACCTTC.

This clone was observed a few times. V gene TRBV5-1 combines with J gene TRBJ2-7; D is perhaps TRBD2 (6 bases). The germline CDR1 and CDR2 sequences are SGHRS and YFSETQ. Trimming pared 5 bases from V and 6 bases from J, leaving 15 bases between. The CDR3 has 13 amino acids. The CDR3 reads CASRPTEGLEQYF. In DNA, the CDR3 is TGCGCCAGCAGACCCACGGAGGGGCTCGAGCAGTACTTC.